Listed below are T cell receptor beta chains from one sample, sequenced in a study of T cells in Graves' hyperthyroidism and ophthalmopathy. One entry per CDR3 protein, called by TCRdb with MiXCR from the multiplex PCR reads. Here the sample spans under 600,000 distinct CDR3 sequences, 16% being singletons. The source material was blood. The receptors come from a woman between 35 and 50 years old with Graves' ophthalmopathy. Both conserved end residues are part of each CDR3. A D gene is named only where the DNA matches it firmly. Some rows mark clone size as missing; the rest say once, few, many or name a class of expanded clone.

>many|TRBJ1-3|NA|TRBV3-1
TGTGCCAGCAGCCCCCGGTCTGGAAACACCATATATTTT
CASSPRSGNTIYF
>NA|TRBJ2-6|NA|TRBV18
TGTGCCAGCTCACCTTTCGAACACTTCTCTGGGGCCAACGTCCTGACTTTC
CASSPFEHFSGANVLTF
>many|TRBJ2-3|NA|TRBV28
TGTGCCAGCAGTCCCACCCCGAGAGATACGCAGTATTTT
CASSPTPRDTQYF
>many|TRBJ1-5|NA|TRBV28
TGTGCCAGCTCACCACCGAATCAGCCCCAGCATTTT
CASSPPNQPQHF
>NA|TRBJ2-3|NA|TRBV5-6
TGTGCCAGCAGCTTGCGGTCCGGGACAGATACGCAGTATTTT
CASSLRSGTDTQYF
>few|TRBJ1-6|TRBD1|TRBV19
TGTGCCAGTAGTATGGACAGGGATAATTCACCCCTCCACTTT
CASSMDRDNSPLHF
>few|TRBJ2-1|NA|TRBV9
TGTGCCAGCAGCGTATTAGTGGAGAATGAGCAGTTCTTC
CASSVLVENEQFF
>NA|TRBJ2-3|TRBD1|TRBV19
TGTGCCAGTTGGGACAGGTTCGGCACAGATACGCAGTATTTT
CASWDRFGTDTQYF
>few|TRBJ1-2|NA|TRBV28
TGTGCCAGCAGTTTACCCGCATTTAACTATGGCTACACCTTC
CASSLPAFNYGYTF
>NA|TRBJ1-6|NA|TRBV7-9
TGTGCCAGCAGCCGGAGCTCGGGGAACTATAATTCACCCCTCCACTTT
CASSRSSGNYNSPLHF
>many|TRBJ1-1|NA|TRBV30
TGTGCCTGGAGACGGACAGATATGAACACTGAAGCTTTCTTT
CAWRRTDMNTEAFF
>NA|TRBJ2-2|NA|TRBV20-1
TGCAGTGCTAGACTCCCGGGGGCCGACACCGGGGAGCTGTTTTTT
CSARLPGADTGELFF
>many|TRBJ2-7|TRBD2|TRBV7-8
TGTGCCAGCAGCTTCGGATCAGCGGGAGCCTACGAGCAGTACTTC
CASSFGSAGAYEQYF
>many|TRBJ2-7|TRBD1|TRBV2
TGTGCCAGCAAGGAGGACAGGGAGTACGAGCAGTACTTC
CASKEDREYEQYF
>NA|TRBJ1-1|TRBD1|TRBV29-1
TGCAGCGCCAACAGGAACCAGGGGGCGAACACTGAAGCTTTCTTT
CSANRNQGANTEAFF
>many|TRBJ2-3|NA|TRBV3-1
TGTGCCAGCAGCCAAGCTTATGACGTGGAGGATACGCAGTATTTT
CASSQAYDVEDTQYF
>NA|TRBJ2-7|TRBD2|TRBV5-1
TGCGCCAGCAGCACGGCGGGGGGGGCCTACGAGCAGTACTTC
CASSTAGGAYEQYF
>NA|TRBJ2-1|TRBD2|TRBV6-1
TGTGCCAGCAGTATCGGGACTAGCGGGGGCTTTTACAATGAGCAGTTCTTC
CASSIGTSGGFYNEQFF
>few|TRBJ2-4|TRBD1|TRBV12-3/TRBV12-4
TGTGCCAGCAGTTTAGGATCTGGACAGGGGGCGCGAGGTGACATTCAGTACTTC
CASSLGSGQGARGDIQYF
>NA|TRBJ2-7|TRBD1|TRBV28
TGTGCCAGCAGTACACCGGGACAGGGGCTCTACGAGCAGTACTTC
CASSTPGQGLYEQYF
>NA|TRBJ1-2|NA|TRBV10-2
TGCGCCAGCAGTCCAGGGCCTTCTATGCAGTACACCTTC
CASSPGPSMQYTF
>many|TRBJ1-4|NA|TRBV2
TGTGCCAGCAGTGCGGGACGGGTTCTTGAAAAACTGTTTTTT
CASSAGRVLEKLFF
>many|TRBJ2-3|NA|TRBV28
TGTGCCAGCCTGACTCGTAGCACAGATACGCAGTATTTT
CASLTRSTDTQYF
>many|TRBJ2-7|TRBD1|TRBV10-2
TGCGCCAGCAGTGAGCCCTCAGGGACAGGGAGCCACGAGCAGTACTTC
CASSEPSGTGSHEQYF
>many|TRBJ2-1|TRBD2|TRBV5-4
TGTGCCAGCAGCTTGCCCCACGGGGGGAGTTCCTACAATGAGCAGTTCTTC
CASSLPHGGSSYNEQFF
>many|TRBJ2-5|TRBD2|TRBV7-9
TGTGCCAGCAGCTCCCGGGTAGCGGGAGGACAAGAGACCCAGTACTTC
CASSSRVAGGQETQYF
>few|TRBJ2-2|NA|TRBV2
TGTGCCGGGGGGCGAGGGACAGCGAGGGCCGGGGAGCTGTTTTTT
CAGGRGTARAGELFF
>many|TRBJ2-7|NA|TRBV20-1
TGCAGTGCCACTTACGGAGTCTCCTACGAGCAGTACTTC
CSATYGVSYEQYF
>NA|TRBJ2-6|TRBD1|TRBV5-1
TGCGCCAGCAACCGGGACAGAAGCTCTGGGGCCAACGTCCTGACTTTC
CASNRDRSSGANVLTF
>NA|TRBJ2-3|NA|TRBV5-6
TGTGCCAGCAGCTTGTGGAGGGCAGGGTCAAGCGGAGATACGCAGTATTTT
CASSLWRAGSSGDTQYF
>many|TRBJ2-3|NA|TRBV2
TGTGCCAGCAGTCAGGGGTCTCGAACAGATACGCAGTATTTT
CASSQGSRTDTQYF
>many|TRBJ1-2|NA|TRBV28
TGTGCCAGCAGTTTCGAGGTCCGAGGCTACACCTTC
CASSFEVRGYTF
>many|TRBJ2-3|TRBD2|TRBV5-1
TGCGCCAGCAGCTTGAATCGGGAGGGGGCAGATACGCAGTATTTT
CASSLNREGADTQYF
>NA|TRBJ2-1|NA|TRBV19
TGTGCCAGTAGTACCCTAGGGACCATCTCCTACAATGAGCAGTTCTTC
CASSTLGTISYNEQFF
>many|TRBJ2-3|TRBD2|TRBV2
TGTGCCAGCACCAGAAGGACTAGCGGGATCGGTGATACGCAGTATTTT
CASTRRTSGIGDTQYF
>few|TRBJ1-1|NA|TRBV4-1
TGCGCCAGCAGCCAAGGAGTTGTGGGCGGTCTAATGAACACTGAAGCTTTCTTT
CASSQGVVGGLMNTEAFF
>many|TRBJ2-1|NA|TRBV20-1
TGCAGTGCTAGAGATCTGAGGCGGTTACAAAACAATGAGCAGTTCTTC
CSARDLRRLQNNEQFF
>many|TRBJ1-5|NA|TRBV30
TGTGCCTGGAGTGTCTCTTTCGTAGAGCCCCAGCATTTT
CAWSVSFVEPQHF
>many|TRBJ2-7|TRBD2|TRBV27
TGTGCCAGCGGTTCAGGACTAGCGGGGCCCGGCGAGCAGTACTTC
CASGSGLAGPGEQYF
>many|TRBJ2-5|TRBD2|TRBV27
TGTGCCAGCATGGCACTAGCGGGAGGGAGGGAAGAGACCCAGTACTTC
CASMALAGGREETQYF
>NA|TRBJ2-3|NA|TRBV11-2
TGTGCCAGCAGCTTAGCTTGGGACGACGGGACAGATACGCAGTATTTT
CASSLAWDDGTDTQYF
>many|TRBJ2-7|NA|TRBV7-6
TGTGCCAGCAGCTTAGGGGACGGGAGCTCCTACGAGCAGTACTTC
CASSLGDGSSYEQYF
>many|TRBJ2-7|TRBD2|TRBV28
TGTGCCAGCCACTCGGGACTAGCTCGCGAGCAGTACTTC
CASHSGLAREQYF
>many|TRBJ2-7|NA|TRBV3-1
TGTGCCAGCAGACCCCACGGACACTCCTACGAGCAGTACTTC
CASRPHGHSYEQYF
>few|TRBJ2-3|NA|TRBV29-1
TGCAGCGTTGGTGGCGGAACAGCGTCTAGCACAGATACGCAGTATTTT
CSVGGGTASSTDTQYF
>many|TRBJ1-1|TRBD1|TRBV12-3/TRBV12-4
TGTGCCAGCAGTCCCGGACAGGGTAACATGAACACTGAAGCTTTCTTT
CASSPGQGNMNTEAFF
>few|TRBJ1-1|TRBD1|TRBV7-2
TGTGCCAGCAGCTTGTCGGACAGGGGGCGCACTGAAGCTTCCTTT
CASSLSDRGRTEASF
>few|TRBJ1-1|NA|TRBV29-1
TGCAGCGTCCAGACCATGAACACTGAAGCTTTCTTT
CSVQTMNTEAFF